One sample yielded the 11 T cell receptor beta chains listed below, sequenced in a study of cytomegalovirus exposure and HLA in healthy donors. 13 Jbeta primers and 60 Vbeta primers were used for the PCR. Clones were sequenced by immunoSEQ multiplex PCR, and TCRdb holds only the in-frame ones, with some missing. The sample includes roughly 230,000 clones, 80% to 95% seen only once; the top ten take around 1.7%. What was sequenced was PBMCs. The receptors were sampled from a girl aged 2-10 years in good health and CMV-seronegative.

V usage is TRBV19 and J usage is TRBJ2-7; no firm D call. The V end lost 11 bases, the J end lost 3 bases, and 8 bases lay between the germline ends. The CDR3 loop spans 10 amino acids. From germline, CDR1 is LNHDA and CDR2 SQIVND (reference sequence). CDR3 in amino acids: CAPPRYEQYF. The CDR3 nucleotides read TGTGCCCCACCGCGCTACGAGCAGTACTTC.

The rearrangement links TRBV9 to TRBJ1-1; no clear D. The germline V gene encodes CDR1 SGDLS and CDR2 YYNGEE. CDR3 length: 15 residues. The V gene lost 0 bases and the J gene lost 2 bases, with 11 bases spanning the gap. DNA of the CDR3: TGTGCCAGCAGCGTAGCCCAAGCCCCCAACACTGAAGCTTTCTTT. Protein: CASSVAQAPNTEAFF.

The chain recombines TRBV28 with TRBJ2-2, with 11 bases fitting TRBD2. V lost 6 bases and J lost 7; bases outside the gene matches: 7. This CDR3 is built from 15 residues. Germline V gene data show CDR1 as MDHEN and CDR2 as SYDVKM. The CDR3 coding sequence is TGTGCCAGCAGCCGACTAGCGGGATCGGGCGGGGAGCTGTTTTTT. Amino acids: CASSRLAGSGGELFF.

The V gene is TRBV29-1, the J gene TRBJ2-5, with a tentative D call TRBD2 (6 bases). Germline V gene sequence: CDR1 SQVTM, CDR2 ANQGSEA. Between the trimmed V and J ends, which lost 7 bases and 5 bases, there was a span of 26 bases. The CDR3 covers 16 residues. The CDR3 protein is CSATRTGLLGRETQYF. The CDR3 nucleotides are TGCAGCGCCACCCGGACTGGACTACTTGGTAGGGAGACCCAGTACTTC. The full variable domain, its missing parts supplied by reference TRBV29-1 and TRBJ2-5, is SAVISQKPSRDICQRGTSLTIQCQVDSQVTMMFWYRQQPGQSLTLIATANQGSEATYESGFVIDKFPISRPNLTFSTLTVSNMSPEDSSIYLCSATRTGLLGRETQYFGPGTRLLVL.

This chain joins TRBV16 and TRBJ1-1, with no clear D. Germline CDR1 reads KGHSY; CDR2 reads FQNENV. The CDR3 loop spans 15 amino acids. Trimming removed 1 base at V and 4 bases at J, with 13 bases between. The CDR3 DNA follows: TGTGCCAGCAGCCAATTCGGGAGGATGAGCACTGAAGCTTTCTTT. Translated: CASSQFGRMSTEAFF.

The V call is TRBV28, the J call TRBJ1-2; possible D gene TRBD1, 6 bases. The V and J ends lost 3 bases and 1 base respectively, with 12 bases between them. In germline, CDR1 is MDHEN, CDR2 SYDVKM. CDR3 length: 15 amino acids. The CDR3 loop reads CASSFFTGINYGYTF. The CDR3 DNA follows: TGTGCCAGCAGTTTCTTCACAGGGATTAACTATGGCTACACCTTC.

The gene calls are TRBV5-4 and TRBJ2-5; 7 nucleotides line up with TRBD2. The germline V gene encodes CDR1 SGHNT and CDR2 YYREEE (reference sequence). CDR3 length: 16 amino acids. The V gene end was trimmed by 4 bases and the J gene end by 4 bases; junction bases not matched to a gene: 13. CDR3 DNA sequence: TGTGCCAGCAGCCTTGGGGGGGGGACCCTTTTAGAGACCCAGTACTTC. Translation gives CASSLGGGTLLETQYF.

The chain couples TRBV12-5 to TRBJ2-1; 9 bases match TRBD2. Germline assignment: CDR1 LGHNT and CDR2 FRNRAP. The CDR3 has 16 amino acids. With V trimmed by 6 bases and J by 10 bases, 16 bases remained unmatched. The CDR3 coding sequence is TGTGCTAGTGGCACCGGGAAGACTAGCGGAGCCGGGGAGCAGTTCTTC. It encodes CASGTGKTSGAGEQFF.

The chain employs TRBV9 and TRBJ2-3, with D uncertain. Germline V gene data show CDR1 as SGDLS and CDR2 as YYNGEE. This CDR3 has 15 amino acids. V lost 0 bases, J lost 0 bases, and 8 bases lay in between. The CDR3 loop reads CASSVGDISTDTQYF. CDR3 in DNA: TGTGCCAGCAGCGTAGGCGACATTAGCACAGATACGCAGTATTTT. The whole variable domain, filled in from reference TRBV9 and TRBJ2-3, reads DSGVTQTPKHLITATGQRVTLRCSPRSGDLSVYWYQQSLDQGLQFLIQYYNGEERAKGNILERFSAQQFPDLHSELNLSSLELGDSALYFCASSVGDISTDTQYFGPGTRLTVL.

The V call is TRBV12-5, the J call TRBJ2-1; D not certain. The germline V and J ends were trimmed by 1 base and 6 bases, with 13 bases remaining between them. Germline V gives CDR1 LGHNT, CDR2 FRNRAP. The CDR3 extends over 15 amino acids. The CDR3, as DNA: TGTGCTAGTGGTTTGGGACCCCAAGGCGGCAATGAGCAGTTCTTC. It is translated as CASGLGPQGGNEQFF.

The CDR3 region has the DNA TGTGCCAGCAGTTCCTCCCCTTCAGATACGCAGTATTTT. Translating gives CASSSSPSDTQYF. The rearrangement links TRBV27 to TRBJ2-3, with unresolved D. Trimming shortened V by 4 bases and J by 4 bases, and 9 bases separated the two germline ends. Germline loops: CDR1 MNHEY, CDR2 SMNVEV (reference sequence). This CDR3 has 13 residues.